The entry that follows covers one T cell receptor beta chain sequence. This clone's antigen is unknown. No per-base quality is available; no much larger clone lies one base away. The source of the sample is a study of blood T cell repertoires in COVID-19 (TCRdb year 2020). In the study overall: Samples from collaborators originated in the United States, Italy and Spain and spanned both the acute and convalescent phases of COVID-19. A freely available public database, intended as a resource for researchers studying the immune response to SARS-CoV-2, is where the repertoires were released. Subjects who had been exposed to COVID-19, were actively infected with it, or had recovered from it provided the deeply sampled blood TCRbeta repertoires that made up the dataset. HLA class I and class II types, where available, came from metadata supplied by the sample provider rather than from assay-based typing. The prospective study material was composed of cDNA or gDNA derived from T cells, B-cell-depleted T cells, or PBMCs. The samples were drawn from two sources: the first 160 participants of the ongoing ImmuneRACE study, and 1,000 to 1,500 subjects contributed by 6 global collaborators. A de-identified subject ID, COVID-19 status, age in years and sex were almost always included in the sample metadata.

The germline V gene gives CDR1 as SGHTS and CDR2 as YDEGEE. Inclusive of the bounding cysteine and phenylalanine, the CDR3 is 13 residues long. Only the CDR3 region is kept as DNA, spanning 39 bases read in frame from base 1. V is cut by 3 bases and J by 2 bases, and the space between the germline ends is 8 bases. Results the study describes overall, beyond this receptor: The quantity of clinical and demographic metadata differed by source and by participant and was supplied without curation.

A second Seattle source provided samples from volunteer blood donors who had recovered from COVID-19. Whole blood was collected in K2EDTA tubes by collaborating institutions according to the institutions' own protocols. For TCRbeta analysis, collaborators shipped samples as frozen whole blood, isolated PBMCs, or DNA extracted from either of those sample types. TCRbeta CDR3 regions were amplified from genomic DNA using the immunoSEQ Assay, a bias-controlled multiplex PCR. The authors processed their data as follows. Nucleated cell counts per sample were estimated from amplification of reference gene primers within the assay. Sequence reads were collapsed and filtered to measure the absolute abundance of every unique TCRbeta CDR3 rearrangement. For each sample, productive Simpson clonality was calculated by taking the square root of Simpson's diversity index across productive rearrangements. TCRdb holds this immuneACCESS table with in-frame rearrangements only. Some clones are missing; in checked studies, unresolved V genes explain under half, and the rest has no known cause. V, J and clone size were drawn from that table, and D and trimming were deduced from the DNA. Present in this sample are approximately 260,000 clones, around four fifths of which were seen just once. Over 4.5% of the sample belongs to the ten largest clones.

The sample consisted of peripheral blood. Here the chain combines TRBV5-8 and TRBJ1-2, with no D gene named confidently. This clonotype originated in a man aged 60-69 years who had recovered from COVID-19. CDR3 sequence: CASSSTLNYGYTF. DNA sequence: TGTGCCAGCAGCTCGACACTGAACTATGGCTACACCTTC.